The clone carrying this TCR beta chain was recorded at least ten times. The germline CDR1 and CDR2 sequences are MNHNY and SVGAGI (reference sequence). This CDR3 is 12 amino acids long. The germline V and J ends were trimmed by 2 bases and 5 bases, with 4 bases remaining between them. These data are taken from a study of T-cell memory formation after mild COVID-19. Sample barcodes and UMIs were carried by the TCR alpha and TCR beta cDNA libraries that 5'RACE generated with constant-segment primers. TCRdb recomputed calls from the 5' RACE reads with MiXCR, one row per CDR3 protein. The repertoire holds fewer than 30,000 distinct CDR3 sequences, with 12% as singletons.

The origin of this receptor is an adult woman who had mild COVID-19 (a few samples of this study predate the infection). Cell type and time point are not known. The sequencing sample was made of PBMCs or a T cell subset sorted from them (not recorded which). The rearrangement uses TRBV6-6 and TRBJ1-5; D call uncertain. The CDR3 DNA reads TGTGCCAGCAGTTACAGGGATCAGCCCCAGCATTTT. Translated, it gives CASSYRDQPQHF.